The 15 T cell receptor beta chains presented below share a single source sample, sequenced in a study of T cell responses to AZD1222 COVID-19 vaccine. Method: immunoSEQ multiplex PCR; TCRdb's copy keeps in-frame clones and lacks some. This table has 20,000 to 25,000 clones, about 88% appearing once. The sequencing used peripheral blood, collected 28 days after the second AZD1222 dose. The origin of the receptors is an adult who received the AZD1222 COVID-19 vaccine.

The chain combines TRBV19 with TRBJ2-3; 11 bases are shared with TRBD2. V lost 9 bases, J lost 6 bases, and 11 bases stayed unmatched. The CDR3 consists of 15 residues. Germline values: CDR1 LNHDA, CDR2 SQIVND (reference sequence). This chain's CDR3 is CASLTSGTSRDTQYF. The CDR3 nucleotides are TGTGCCAGCTTGACTAGCGGGACCTCCCGGGATACGCAGTATTTT.

The rearrangement uses TRBV2 and TRBJ2-1, with D unresolved. Trimming pared 7 bases from V and 9 bases from J, leaving 16 bases between. Per the germline V gene, CDR1 is SNHLY and CDR2 is FYNNEI. There are 13 residues in the CDR3. The CDR3 sequence is CASNWAKGGEQFF. The CDR3 coding sequence is TGTGCCAGCAATTGGGCCAAGGGTGGTGAGCAGTTCTTC.

The V gene is TRBV7-8, the J gene TRBJ2-7, with D tentatively TRBD1 (5 bases). With 7 bases removed from V and 2 bases from J, the gap between germline ends came to 15 bases. Per the germline V gene, CDR1 is SGHVS and CDR2 is FQNEAQ. The CDR3 consists of 14 residues. The CDR3: CASTLNEDTYEQYF. The CDR3 bases are TGTGCCAGCACCCTAAATGAGGACACCTACGAGCAGTACTTC.

The rearrangement joins TRBV7-9 to TRBJ2-1, with D unclear. V dropped 0 bases and J dropped 8 bases, with 8 bases sitting between them. CDR3 length equals 13 residues. From germline, CDR1 is SEHNR and CDR2 FQNEAQ (reference sequence). CDR3 bases: TGTGCCAGCAGCTTAGCAGGGATCGATGAGCAGTTCTTC. Translated, it gives CASSLAGIDEQFF.

In DNA, the CDR3 is TGTGCCAGCAGTTACTCGGGAGAGACCCAGTACTTC. Translated: CASSYSGETQYF. This chain links TRBV6-5 with TRBJ2-5, with no clear D. This CDR3 contains 12 residues. V lost 0 bases to trimming and J lost 4 bases, with 3 bases between them. Germline assignment: CDR1 MNHEY and CDR2 SVGAGI.

The gene calls are TRBV11-3 and TRBJ2-1, with 10 positions matching TRBD1. The CDR3 loop spans 17 amino acids. J lost 8 bases, V lost 0 bases, and 10 bases had no gene match. Germline CDR1 is SGHNT and CDR2 is YENEEA. CDR3 sequence (DNA): TGTGCCAGCAGCTTAGATTCGTCCCGACAGGGGGCCCATGAGCAGTTCTTC. Amino acid sequence: CASSLDSSRQGAHEQFF. Combining the CDR3 with reference TRBV11-3 and TRBJ2-1 gives the whole variable domain EAGVVQSPRYKIIEKKQPVAFWCNPISGHNTLYWYLQNLGQGPELLIRYENEEAVDDSQLPKDRFSAERLKGVDSTLKIQPAELGDSAVYLCASSLDSSRQGAHEQFFGPGTRLTVL.

This chain joins TRBV19 and TRBJ2-3, with a weak D call TRBD2 (6 bases). Germline loops: CDR1 LNHDA, CDR2 SQIVND (reference sequence). V was pared by 4 bases and J by 3 bases, with 17 bases between. The CDR3 consists of 16 residues. CDR3 sequence reads: CASSTRPGLKTDTQYF. CDR3 in DNA: TGTGCCAGTAGTACACGACCGGGACTGAAAACAGATACGCAGTATTTT.

The CDR3 bases are TGTGCCAGCAGTGAAGCAAGGACAGGGAACGAGCAGTACTTC. This translates into CASSEARTGNEQYF. The chain has TRBV2 and TRBJ2-7; 8 bases agree with TRBD1. The CDR3 is made up of 14 amino acids. Germline V gene sequence: CDR1 SNHLY, CDR2 FYNNEI. The trim removed 0 bases at V and 5 bases at J, leaving 3 bases unmatched. Full variable domain (missing parts from reference TRBV2 and TRBJ2-7): EPEVTQTPSHQVTQMGQEVILRCVPISNHLYFYWYRQILGQKVEFLVSFYNNEISEKSEIFDDQFSVERPDGSNFTLKIRSTKLEDSAMYFCASSEARTGNEQYFGPGTRLTVT.

CDR3 residues: CASSMEVTTYNEQFF. DNA of the CDR3: TGTGCCAGTAGTATGGAGGTAACTACCTACAATGAGCAGTTCTTC. The chain has TRBV19 and TRBJ2-1; possibly TRBD2 for D (5 bases). The CDR3 sequence is 15 residues long. The germline V and J ends were trimmed by 3 bases and 2 bases, with 11 bases remaining between them. From germline, CDR1 is LNHDA and CDR2 SQIVND (reference sequence).

The V and J genes are TRBV6-7 and TRBJ2-7, with D perhaps TRBD1 (5 bases). TRBV6-7 is an open reading frame, and its role is uncertain. The CDR3 contains 13 residues. With 4 bases removed from V and 3 bases from J, the gap between germline ends came to 10 bases. The DNA of the CDR3 is TGTGCCAGCAGTTGCGGACAATACTACGAGCAGTACTTC. Protein sequence: CASSCGQYYEQYF.

The chain couples TRBV3-1 (or the pseudogene TRBV3-2) to TRBJ1-3; 9 bases map to TRBD1. The V and J ends lost 2 bases and 0 bases, in that order; junction bases with no gene match: 11. This CDR3 is 19 amino acids long. Germline V lookup: CDR1 LGHDT, CDR2 YNNKEL (reference sequence). The CDR3 here is CASSQTGTGPYFSGNTIYF. DNA of the CDR3: TGTGCCAGCAGCCAAACCGGGACAGGGCCCTATTTCTCTGGAAACACCATATATTTT.

This clone occurred once. The gene calls are TRBV5-1 and TRBJ1-2; 7 bases match TRBD1. Per the germline V gene, CDR1 is SGHRS and CDR2 is YFSETQ. V was clipped by 1 base and J by 8 bases; unmatched bases: 11. The CDR3 is 15 residues long. CDR3 in amino acids: CASSLQQGLAGGYTF. The CDR3 DNA sequence: TGCGCCAGCAGCTTGCAACAGGGGCTCGCAGGAGGCTACACCTTC. Full variable domain (remainder filled in from reference TRBV5-1 and TRBJ1-2): KAGVTQTPRYLIKTRGQQVTLSCSPISGHRSVSWYQQTPGQGLQFLFEYFSETQRNKGNFPGRFSGRQFSNSRSEMNVSTLELGDSALYLCASSLQQGLAGGYTFGSGTRLTVV.

The chain has TRBV11-3 and TRBJ2-1; D ambiguous. The length of the CDR3 is 13 residues. V lost 0 bases to trimming and J lost 4 bases, with 4 bases between them. CDR1 and CDR2 (germline): SGHNT, YENEEA. CDR3 in DNA: TGTGCCAGCAGCTTAGAACAATACAATGAGCAGTTCTTC. Its translation is CASSLEQYNEQFF.

V usage is TRBV27 and J usage is TRBJ2-7, with TRBD2 matching over 11 bases. V dropped 7 bases and J dropped 9; count of bases not matched to a gene: 17. This CDR3 region has 16 residues. Germline CDR1 is MNHEY and CDR2 is SMNVEV (reference sequence). CDR3 region: CASTKVGSSGRTAQYF. In DNA, the CDR3 is TGTGCCAGCACCAAAGTGGGGTCTAGCGGGAGGACCGCGCAGTACTTC.

This clone was seen only a few times. The chain links TRBV7-5 to TRBJ1-3; the DNA was not compared with TRBD1, the D call given in the table. TRBV7-5 is assigned pseudogene status. The CDR3 runs to 16 residues. CDR3: CVRSKNRDRGQNTIYF. The CDR3 DNA sequence: TGTGTCAGAAGCAAGAACCGGGACAGGGGGCAAAACACCATATATTTT.